This T cell receptor beta chain appears in the sequencing data of a study of identical twins. Study-level results: Out-of-frame alpha sequences common to twins were enriched for low generation probability. In drawing conclusions, the study used cross-sectional statistical analysis and did not follow the same donors. Surplus twin overlap in beta out-of-frame sequences was less pronounced.

TCRdb called the 5' RACE reads again in MiXCR, with one record for every CDR3 protein. The sample shows some 1,700,000 distinct CDR3 sequences, around 29% of them seen only once. The ends lost 8 bases at V and 1 base at J; junction bases unmatched: 1. The CDR3 spans 13 residues. Germline assignment: CDR1 MNHNS and CDR2 SASEGT. This clonotype was seen more than once but under ten times. Its antigen is as yet unknown. A much larger clone is a single base away; this may be a read error. Input material: cord blood. The origin of this receptor is a newborn girl in good health. This chain links TRBV6-1 with TRBJ1-1, with 10 bases aligning to TRBD1. The CDR3 coding sequence is TGTGCCAGCGGGGACAGGGGGAACACTGAAGCTTTCTTT. Encoded protein: CASGDRGNTEAFF.